Detailed here is one T cell receptor beta chain. The antigen remains undetermined. The germline V gene has CDR1 SGHTA and CDR2 FQGNSA. The trim removed 4 bases at V and 4 bases at J, leaving 7 bases unmatched. The CDR3 has 15 residues. The sample belongs to a study of T cells after yellow fever vaccination. Findings and limits, study-wide: Only a small proportion of the clonotypes turned up in both the CD4 and the CD8 compartments, likely arising from convergent recombination. Clones from primary vaccination mostly reappeared after the booster (around 97% CD4, approximately 88% CD8). On re-exposure, the response was weaker but peaked faster, at day 5 versus 15.

The 5'RACE template-switching step produced TCR cDNA and added a universal primer site and UMIs. TCRdb processed the 5' RACE reads anew with MiXCR; each CDR3 protein has one entry. The sample records 300,000 to 400,000 distinct CDR3 sequences, approximately 11% being singletons. V gene TRBV7-2 combines with J gene TRBJ2-7; 10 bases match TRBD2. The sequence derives from a man aged 18 to 29 who received the YFV17D yellow fever vaccine. The sample was CD4+ T cells sorted from PBMCs, taken 45 days after the yellow fever booster vaccination. CDR3 amino acids: CASSSQASGGYEQYF. In nucleotides, the CDR3 is TGTGCCAGCAGCTCCCAGGCTAGCGGGGGTTACGAGCAGTACTTC.